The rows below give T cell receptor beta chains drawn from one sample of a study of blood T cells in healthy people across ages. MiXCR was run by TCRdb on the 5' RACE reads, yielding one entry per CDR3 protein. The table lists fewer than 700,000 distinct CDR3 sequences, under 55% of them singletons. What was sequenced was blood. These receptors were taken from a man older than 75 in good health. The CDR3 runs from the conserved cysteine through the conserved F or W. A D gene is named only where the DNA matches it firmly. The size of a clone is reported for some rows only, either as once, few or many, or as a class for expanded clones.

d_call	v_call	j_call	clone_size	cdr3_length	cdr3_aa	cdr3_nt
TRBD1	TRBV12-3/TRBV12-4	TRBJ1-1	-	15	CASSRGTAVSTEAFF	TGTGCCAGCAGTCGGGGGACAGCTGTTAGTACTGAAGCTTTCTTT
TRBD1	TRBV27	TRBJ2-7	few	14	CASSPRDRGYEQYF	TGCGCCAGCAGCCCCCGGGACAGGGGTTACGAGCAGTACTTC
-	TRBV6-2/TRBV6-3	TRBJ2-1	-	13	CASSYSFNNEQFF	TGTGCCAGCAGTTACTCTTTCAACAATGAGCAGTTCTTC
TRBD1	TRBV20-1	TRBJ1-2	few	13	CSASDRGPYGYTF	TGCAGTGCTAGCGACAGGGGGCCGTATGGCTACACCTTC
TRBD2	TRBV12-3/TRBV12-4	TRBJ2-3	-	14	CASRGLASADTQYF	TGTGCCAGCAGGGGACTAGCGAGCGCAGATACGCAGTATTTT
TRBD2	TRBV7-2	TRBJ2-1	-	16	CASSLSSGRVLNEQFF	TGTGCCAGCAGCTTATCCAGCGGGAGGGTCCTCAATGAGCAGTTCTTC
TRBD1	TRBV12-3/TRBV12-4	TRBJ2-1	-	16	CASSLPLGTGDNEQFF	TGTGCCAGCAGTTTACCCCTCGGGACAGGGGACAATGAGCAGTTCTTC
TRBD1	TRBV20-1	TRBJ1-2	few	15	CSARDQGGSNYGYTF	TGCAGTGCTAGAGATCAGGGGGGTTCGAACTATGGCTACACCTTC
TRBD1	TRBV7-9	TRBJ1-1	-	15	CASSRTTGGNTEAFF	TGTGCCAGCAGCCGTACGACAGGGGGGAACACTGAAGCTTTCTTT
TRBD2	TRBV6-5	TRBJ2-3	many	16	CASRPPAGGGIDTQYF	TGTGCCAGCAGACCCCCGGCGGGGGGGGGAATAGATACGCAGTATTTT
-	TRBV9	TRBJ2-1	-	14	CASSESGGFYEQFF	TGTGCCAGCAGCGAGAGTGGGGGCTTCTATGAGCAGTTCTTC
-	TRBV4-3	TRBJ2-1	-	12	CASSQPGNEQFF	TGTGCCAGCAGCCAACCAGGCAATGAGCAGTTCTTC
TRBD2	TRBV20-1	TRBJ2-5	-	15	CSARKGSGREETQYF	TGCAGTGCGAGGAAGGGGAGTGGGAGGGAAGAGACCCAGTACTTC
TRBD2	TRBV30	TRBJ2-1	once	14	CAWRRGLAGEEQFF	TGTGCCTGGAGGAGGGGACTAGCGGGGGAGGAGCAGTTCTTC
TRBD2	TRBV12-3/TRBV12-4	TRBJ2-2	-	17	CASSSSLAASHTGELFF	TGTGCCAGCAGTTCCTCGCTAGCGGCCTCTCACACCGGGGAGCTGTTTTTT
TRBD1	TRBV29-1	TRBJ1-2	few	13	CSALDRGSYGYTF	TGCAGCGCCCTTGACAGGGGTAGCTATGGCTACACCTTC
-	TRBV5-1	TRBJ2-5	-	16	CASNIVGGGSQETQYF	TGCGCCAGCAACATAGTAGGGGGTGGCAGCCAAGAGACCCAGTACTTC
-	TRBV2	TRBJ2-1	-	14	CAGLEGPSYNEQFF	TGTGCCGGCCTCGAGGGACCATCCTACAATGAGCAGTTCTTC
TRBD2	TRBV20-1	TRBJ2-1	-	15	CSARVPGLFLNEQFF	TGCAGTGCTAGAGTCCCGGGACTATTTCTCAATGAGCAGTTCTTC
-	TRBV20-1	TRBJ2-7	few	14	CSAREPVEIYEQYF	TGCAGTGCTAGAGAACCCGTGGAGATCTACGAGCAGTACTTC
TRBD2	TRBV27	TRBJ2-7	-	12	CASSFQGGEQYF	TGTGCCAGCAGTTTTCAGGGAGGGGAGCAGTACTTC
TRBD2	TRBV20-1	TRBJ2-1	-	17	CSARDHSGGSSYNEQFF	TGCAGTGCTAGAGACCATAGCGGGGGGAGCTCCTACAATGAGCAGTTCTTC
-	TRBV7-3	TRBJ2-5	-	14	CASSLGSTGETQYF	TGTGCCAGCAGCTTAGGTTCAACAGGGGAGACCCAGTACTTC
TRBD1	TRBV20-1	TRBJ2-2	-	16	CSARDGGTGDTGELFF	TGCAGTGCTAGAGATGGAGGGACAGGGGACACCGGGGAGCTGTTTTTT
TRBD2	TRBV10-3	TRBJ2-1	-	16	CAISDPVAGNYNEQFF	TGTGCCATCAGTGACCCGGTAGCGGGGAATTACAATGAGCAGTTCTTC
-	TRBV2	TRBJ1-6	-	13	CASNGIYNSPLHF	TGTGCCAGCAATGGGATCTATAATTCACCCCTCCACTTT
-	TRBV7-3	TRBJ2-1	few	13	CASSRGIDNEQFF	TGTGCCAGCAGCCGAGGAATCGACAATGAGCAGTTCTTC
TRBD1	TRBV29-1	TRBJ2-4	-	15	CSVEGDREAKNIQYF	TGCAGCGTTGAGGGGGACAGGGAAGCCAAAAACATTCAGTACTTC
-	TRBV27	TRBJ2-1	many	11	CAIQGANEQFF	TGTGCCATCCAAGGAGCTAATGAGCAGTTCTTC
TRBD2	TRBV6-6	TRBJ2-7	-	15	CASRTRTSGSYEQYF	TGTGCCAGCAGGACTCGGACTAGCGGTTCCTACGAGCAGTACTTC
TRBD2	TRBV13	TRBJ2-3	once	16	CASSPGLAGVGDTQYF	TGTGCCAGCAGCCCGGGACTAGCGGGAGTGGGAGATACGCAGTATTTT
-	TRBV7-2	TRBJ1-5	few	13	CASSLGRYQPQHF	TGTGCCAGCAGCTTAGGACGGTATCAGCCCCAGCATTTT
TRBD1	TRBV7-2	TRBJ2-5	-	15	CASRFTGTEQETQYF	TGTGCCAGCAGGTTTACCGGGACAGAGCAAGAGACCCAGTACTTC
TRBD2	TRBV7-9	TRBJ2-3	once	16	CASSLVLAGSSDTQYF	TGTGCCAGCAGCTTAGTCCTAGCGGGGTCATCCGATACGCAGTATTTT
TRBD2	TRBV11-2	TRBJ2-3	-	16	CASSLFAGGRTDTQYF	TGTGCCAGCAGCTTATTTGCGGGAGGGAGGACAGATACGCAGTATTTT
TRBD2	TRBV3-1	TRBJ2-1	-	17	CASSQALAGYKDNEQFF	TGTGCCAGCAGCCAAGCACTAGCGGGATATAAAGACAATGAGCAGTTCTTC
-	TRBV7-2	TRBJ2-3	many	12	CASSLITDTQYF	TGTGCCAGCAGCTTGATTACAGATACGCAGTATTTT
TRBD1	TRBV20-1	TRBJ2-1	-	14	CSARDPGQADEQFF	TGCAGTGCTAGAGACCCAGGACAGGCGGATGAGCAGTTCTTC
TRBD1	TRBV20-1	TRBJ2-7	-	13	CSAPDRGRHEQYF	TGCAGTGCTCCGGACAGGGGCCGGCACGAGCAGTACTTC
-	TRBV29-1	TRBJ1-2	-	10	CSVGTNGYTF	TGCAGCGTGGGGACGAATGGCTACACCTTC
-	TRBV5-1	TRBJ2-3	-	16	CASSLEGAVGTDTQYF	TGCGCCAGCAGCTTGGAGGGAGCGGTTGGCACAGATACGCAGTATTTT
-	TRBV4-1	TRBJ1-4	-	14	CASSQPGRDEKLFF	TGCGCCAGCAGCCAACCCGGACGCGATGAAAAACTGTTTTTT
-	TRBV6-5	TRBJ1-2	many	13	CASSYAMSYGYTF	TGTGCCAGCAGTTACGCCATGAGCTATGGCTACACCTTC
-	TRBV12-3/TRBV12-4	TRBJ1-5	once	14	CASSLARQNQPQHF	TGTGCCAGCAGTTTGGCCCGACAGAATCAGCCCCAGCATTTT
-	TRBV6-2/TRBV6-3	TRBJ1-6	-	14	CASARSSYNSPLHF	TGTGCCAGTGCCAGGAGCTCCTATAATTCACCCCTCCACTTT
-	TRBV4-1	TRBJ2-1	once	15	CASSQDQYRSETQFF	TGCGCCAGCAGCCAAGATCAATACAGGTCTGAGACCCAGTTCTTC
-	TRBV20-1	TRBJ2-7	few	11	CSARLQYEQYF	TGCAGTGCCCGCCTCCAATACGAGCAGTACTTC
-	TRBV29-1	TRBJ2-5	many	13	CSVAKVAKETQYF	TGCAGCGTTGCGAAGGTAGCGAAAGAGACCCAGTACTTC
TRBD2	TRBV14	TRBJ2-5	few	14	CASSLTSLRETQYF	TGTGCCAGCAGCCTGACTAGCCTTCGGGAGACCCAGTACTTC
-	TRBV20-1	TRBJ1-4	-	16	CSAPGAGGGTNEKLFF	TGCAGTGCCCCGGGGGCCGGGGGAGGCACTAATGAAAAACTGTTTTTT
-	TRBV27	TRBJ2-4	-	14	CASSPGAYKNIQYF	TGTGCCAGCAGTCCGGGGGCCTACAAAAACATTCAGTACTTC
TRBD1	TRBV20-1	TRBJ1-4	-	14	CSARDAGGGEKLFF	TGCAGTGCTAGAGATGCAGGGGGCGGCGAAAAACTGTTTTTT
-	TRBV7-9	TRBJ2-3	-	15	CASSCGGLSTDTQYF	TGTGCCAGCAGCTGCGGGGGCCTGAGCACAGATACGCAGTATTTT
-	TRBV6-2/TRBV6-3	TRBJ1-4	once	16	CASSPGTAPRGEKLFF	TGTGCCAGCAGTCCCGGAACGGCCCCCCGGGGAGAAAAACTGTTTTTT